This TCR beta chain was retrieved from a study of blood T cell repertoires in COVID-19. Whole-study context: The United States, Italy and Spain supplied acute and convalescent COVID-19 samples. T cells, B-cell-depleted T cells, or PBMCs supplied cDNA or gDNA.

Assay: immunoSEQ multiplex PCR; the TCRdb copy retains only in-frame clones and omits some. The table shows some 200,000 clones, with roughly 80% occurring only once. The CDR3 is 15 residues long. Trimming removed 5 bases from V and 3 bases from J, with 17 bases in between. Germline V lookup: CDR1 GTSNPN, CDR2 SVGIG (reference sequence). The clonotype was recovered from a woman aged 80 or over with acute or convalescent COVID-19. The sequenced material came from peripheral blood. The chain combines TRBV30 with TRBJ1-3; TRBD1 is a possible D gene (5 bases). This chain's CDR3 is CAWRRTGGDGNTIYF. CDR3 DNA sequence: TGTGCCTGGCGGCGGACGGGGGGAGATGGAAACACCATATATTTT.